This passage covers 19 T cell receptor beta chains from one sample sequenced in a study of shared clonotypes between healthy human individuals. Clones were sequenced by immunoSEQ multiplex PCR, and TCRdb holds only the in-frame ones, with some missing. The table includes some 660,000 clones, around 78% detected once. Sequencing was performed on memory CD4+ T cells sorted from blood. Subset meaning: CD45RA-negative fraction. Receptor source: a woman in her thirties in good health.

The CDR3 loop reads CASSLDNNSPLHF. CDR3 nucleotides: TGCGCCAGCAGCTTGGACAATAATTCACCCCTCCACTTT. The chain is built from TRBV5-1 and TRBJ1-6; D not certain. The CDR3 consists of 13 residues. The germline V gene has CDR1 SGHRS and CDR2 YFSETQ. With 0 bases removed from V and 5 bases from J, the gap between germline ends came to 3 bases.

The rearrangement uses TRBV5-1 and TRBJ2-7, with 9 bases fitting TRBD2. Germline CDR1 and CDR2: SGHRS and YFSETQ. J was trimmed by 1 base and V by 5 bases; bases with no gene match: 7. The CDR3 sequence is 15 residues long. The CDR3 DNA is TGCGCCAGCAGAACCGGGACTAGCCTATCCTACGAGCAGTACTTC. Encoded protein: CASRTGTSLSYEQYF.

J is TRBJ2-6 and V is TRBV5-1; a possible D gene is TRBD1 (6 bases). Trimming removed 4 bases at V and 2 bases at J, with 19 bases between. CDR3 size: 18 residues. Germline loops: CDR1 SGHRS, CDR2 YFSETQ. Here the CDR3 DNA reads TGCGCCAGCAGCGACAGGTTTACGCCTTTGGCTGGGGCCAACGTCCTGACTTTC. Its translation is CASSDRFTPLAGANVLTF.

A few counts support this clone. The chain uses TRBV6-1 and TRBJ2-1; 8 positions agree with TRBD2. The CDR3 covers 16 residues. Trimming cost V 4 bases and J 4 bases; bases outside gene matches: 9. Germline lookup yields CDR1 MNHNS and CDR2 SASEGT. Written as DNA, the CDR3 is TGTGCCAGCAGTGGGCGGGGAGCGGGGGAATACAATGAGCAGTTCTTC. Protein sequence: CASSGRGAGEYNEQFF.

The rearrangement links TRBV7-6 to TRBJ2-3, with D unclear. Looked up from germline, CDR1 is SGHVS and CDR2 is FNYEAQ. CDR3 length: 15 amino acids. Trimming stripped 0 bases from V and 0 bases from J, with 7 bases between. The CDR3 is CASSLATPSTDTQYF. DNA of the CDR3: TGTGCCAGCAGCTTAGCGACGCCTAGCACAGATACGCAGTATTTT.

This clone was found a few times. The chain has TRBV29-1 and TRBJ1-2, with unresolved D. Germline values: CDR1 SQVTM, CDR2 ANQGSEA. Trimming removed 6 bases at V and 0 bases at J, with 5 bases between. The CDR3 is 11 amino acids. The CDR3 DNA reads TGCAGCGTGGTTACTAACTATGGCTACACCTTC. Translation: CSVVTNYGYTF.

The V call is TRBV7-6, the J call TRBJ1-1, with D tentatively TRBD1 (5 bases). V was clipped by 5 bases and J by 0 bases, with 13 bases between them. Germline CDR1 reads SGHVS; CDR2 reads FNYEAQ. This CDR3 is built from 15 residues. CDR3 DNA sequence: TGTGCCAGCAGCCTCCGGGGGGGTTTGAACACTGAAGCTTTCTTT. This encodes CASSLRGGLNTEAFF.

The chain links TRBV28 to TRBJ2-7; weak D call: TRBD1 (5 bases). V lost 3 bases and J lost 5, with 14 bases in between. Germline assignment: CDR1 MDHEN and CDR2 SYDVKM. CDR3 length: 14 amino acids. The CDR3 nucleotides read TGTGCCAGCAGTTTTGGGGCAGGTTCCCACGAGCAGTACTTC. This codes for CASSFGAGSHEQYF. Filled out from reference TRBV28 and TRBJ2-7, the complete variable domain reads DVKVTQSSRYLVKRTGEKVFLECVQDMDHENMFWYRQDPGLGLRLIYFSYDVKMKEKGDIPEGYSVSREKKERFSLILESASTNQTSMYLCASSFGAGSHEQYFGPGTRLTVT.

The chain recombines TRBV7-7 with TRBJ2-7, with 9 bases that match TRBD2. Trimming removed 4 bases from V and 7 bases from J; junction bases left unmatched: 5. This CDR3 has 13 amino acids. Germline V gene sequence: CDR1 SSHAT, CDR2 FNYEAQ (reference sequence). The CDR3 DNA reads as TGTGCCAGCAGCTCGTCGCGGGAGGGGGAGCAGTACTTC. Translated, it gives CASSSSREGEQYF.

The chain is built from TRBV4-2 and TRBJ2-7; 10 bases match TRBD2. CDR1 is LGHNA, CDR2 YNFKEQ, per germline. The junction had 16 bases not matched to a gene; V was cut back by 1 base and J by 7 bases. The CDR3 is made up of 18 amino acids. CDR3 amino acids: CASSQAGGSGRAWYEQYF. CDR3 DNA sequence: TGTGCCAGCAGCCAAGCAGGAGGAAGCGGGAGGGCCTGGTATGAGCAGTACTTC.

This chain connects TRBV10-2 to TRBJ2-7; D could derive from TRBD1 or TRBD2 (5 bases each). CDR3 length: 15 residues. The ends were cut back, 4 bases at V and 1 base at J, with 14 bases in the middle. Germline CDR1 reads WSHSY; CDR2 reads SAAADI. For the CDR3, the DNA is TGCGCCAGCAGTGTCCGGGACGGGAATTCCTACGAGCAGTACTTC. It translates to CASSVRDGNSYEQYF.

The V gene is TRBV19, the J gene TRBJ2-2; 8 nucleotides align to TRBD2. The V segment lost 6 bases and the J segment 7 bases; nucleotides outside the gene matches: 19. Per the germline V gene, CDR1 is LNHDA and CDR2 is SQIVND (reference sequence). The CDR3 runs 18 residues. In DNA, the CDR3 is TGTGCCAGTAGGCAAGGCAGGGCTAGCGGGTCGCTCTACGGGGAGCTGTTTTTT. It is translated as CASRQGRASGSLYGELFF.

The chain couples TRBV5-6 to TRBJ2-7; D gene unclear. The germline gives CDR1 SGHDT, CDR2 YYEEEE. This CDR3 contains 12 residues. With 5 bases removed from V and 3 bases from J, the gap between germline ends came to 9 bases. The CDR3 sequence is CASSFNRYEQYF. CDR3 DNA: TGTGCCAGCAGTTTTAACCGCTACGAGCAGTACTTC.

The V and J genes are TRBV6-1 and TRBJ1-1, with D possibly being TRBD1 (6 bases). Germline loops: CDR1 MNHNS, CDR2 SASEGT. Trimming shortened V by 5 bases and J by 10 bases, and 20 bases separated the two germline ends. There are 14 residues in the CDR3. CDR3 amino acids: CASSTDAGQLRAFF. The CDR3 DNA follows: TGTGCCAGCAGTACTGACGCCGGACAGCTAAGAGCTTTCTTT.

The V gene is TRBV5-1, the J gene TRBJ2-3; D might be TRBD2 (6 bases). The CDR3 sequence is 16 residues long. V was clipped by 5 bases and J by 4 bases, with 20 bases between them. Per germline, CDR1 SGHRS and CDR2 YFSETQ. The CDR3 DNA reads as TGCGCCAGCAGTCCCCCGTGGGGGAGGTATGCAGATACGCAGTATTTT. It is translated as CASSPPWGRYADTQYF. Based on the CDR3 plus reference TRBV5-1 and TRBJ2-3, the full variable domain is KAGVTQTPRYLIKTRGQQVTLSCSPISGHRSVSWYQQTPGQGLQFLFEYFSETQRNKGNFPGRFSGRQFSNSRSEMNVSTLELGDSALYLCASSPPWGRYADTQYFGPGTRLTVL.

The genes are TRBV25-1 and TRBJ1-1; possible D gene TRBD1, 6 bases. Germline V gives CDR1 MGHDK, CDR2 SYGVNS. This CDR3 has 14 residues. The germline V and J ends were trimmed by 3 bases and 5 bases, with 13 bases remaining between them. The CDR3 coding sequence is TGTGCCAGCAGTGACTCGTCAGGGGTTACTGAAGCTTTCTTT. This codes for CASSDSSGVTEAFF.

This clone has a single count. The chain has TRBV19 and TRBJ2-2; TRBD2 matches at 7 bases. This CDR3 contains 14 residues. CDR1 is LNHDA, CDR2 SQIVND, per germline (reference sequence). Losses at the gene ends were 7 bases for V and 4 bases for J; bases not matched to a gene: 6. CDR3 coding DNA: TGTGCCAGTATTAGGACGGGAGGCACCGGGGAGCTGTTTTTT. Translated, it gives CASIRTGGTGELFF.

The gene calls are TRBV11-2 and TRBJ2-2; D gene uncertain. From germline, CDR1 is SGHAT and CDR2 FQNNGV. This CDR3 is 16 amino acids long. Trimming took off 7 bases at V and 7 bases at J, with 22 bases between the two ends. The CDR3 loop is CASNPRVAARIGELFF. The CDR3 DNA reads as TGTGCCAGCAACCCCCGGGTGGCGGCGCGAATCGGGGAGCTGTTTTTT.

As to this clone: Different DNA sequences within this sample yield the same CDR3. The chain carries TRBV7-2 and TRBJ2-5, with 9 bases identical to TRBD2. Germline V CDR1 and CDR2: SGHTA, FQGNSA. The CDR3 length is 14 residues. Losses at the gene ends were 3 bases for V and 5 bases for J; bases not matched to a gene: 4. The CDR3 nucleotides are TGTGCCAGCAGCTTGGGCGGGAGGGGCGAGACCCAGTACTTC. Amino acids: CASSLGGRGETQYF. Full variable domain (missing parts from reference TRBV7-2 and TRBJ2-5): GAGVSQSPSNKVTEKGKDVELRCDPISGHTALYWYRQSLGQGLEFLIYFQGNSAPDKSGLPSDRFSAERTGGSVSTLTIQRTQQEDSAVYLCASSLGGRGETQYFGPGTRLLVL.